This T cell receptor (beta chain) was observed in a study of blood T cells in healthy people across ages. In the case of this clonotype: Its antigen is unidentified.

Notes on the study in general: Older individuals had lower TCR beta diversity per million T cells (the decline was roughly linear).

The length of the CDR3 is 13 residues. Germline V gives CDR1 SGHKS, CDR2 YYEKEE (reference sequence). V was clipped by 1 base and J by 13 bases; unmatched bases: 8. Primed by a sample-barcoded 5' primer and a J-beta primer mix, a second PCR proceeded for roughly 6 to 12 cycles. From the 5' RACE reads, TCRdb called clonotypes with MiXCR, one entry per CDR3 protein. There are about 620,000 distinct CDR3 sequences in the sample; roughly half occur only once, and about 14% lies in the top ten. The origin of this receptor is a woman at least 80 years old in good health. The specimen was blood. This rearrangement joins TRBV5-5 to TRBJ2-4, with 7 bases that match TRBD2. CDR3 in amino acids: CASSLLTDGGQYF. The CDR3 bases are TGTGCCAGCAGCTTGCTGACCGACGGGGGGCAGTACTTC. The variable domain in full, with the rest retrieved from reference TRBV5-5 and TRBJ2-4, is DAGVTQSPTHLIKTRGQQVTLRCSPISGHKSVSWYQQVLGQGPQFIFQYYEKEERGRGNFPDRFSARQFPNYSSELNVNALLLGDSALYLCASSLLTDGGQYFGAGTRLSVL.